Each of the 9 T cell receptor beta chains below was sequenced from the same sample in a study of OX40 agonist ivuxolimab in advanced cancers. Repertoires were generated with immunoSEQ multiplex PCR, while TCRdb's copy carries only in-frame clones and drops some. The sample includes 74,000 or so clones, more than 75% seen only once; the top ten take 2%. Here the sequenced sample was CD4+ or CD8+ T cells sorted from blood, taken in a trial of the OX40 agonist ivuxolimab. These receptors all come from an adult with an advanced solid tumor such as melanoma, head and neck, liver or kidney cancer.

The V gene is TRBV7-8, the J gene TRBJ2-5; 7 positions agree with TRBD2. Germline CDR1 reads SGHVS; CDR2 reads FQNEAQ. Unmatched junction bases numbered 4, after V lost 2 bases and J lost 1 base. This CDR3 has 15 residues. DNA of the CDR3: TGTGCCAGCAGCTTACTAGCGGACCCCCAAGAGACCCAGTACTTC. It is translated as CASSLLADPQETQYF.

V is TRBV6-5 and J is TRBJ2-1; D uncertain. Per the germline V gene, CDR1 is MNHEY and CDR2 is SVGAGI. V gave up 8 bases and J gave up 8 bases, with 10 bases separating them. This CDR3 region has 11 residues. The CDR3 sequence: CASGRVDEQFF. The CDR3 DNA is TGTGCCAGCGGTAGGGTGGATGAGCAGTTCTTC.

V usage is TRBV15 and J usage is TRBJ2-7, with 10 bases that match TRBD1. Losses at the gene ends were 1 base for V and 7 bases for J; bases not matched to a gene: 10. Per the germline V gene, CDR1 is LNHNV and CDR2 is YYDKDF (reference sequence). The CDR3 extends over 16 amino acids. CDR3 sequence: CATSRGSTGGFGEQYF. CDR3 nucleotide sequence: TGTGCCACCAGCAGAGGGTCGACAGGGGGCTTCGGTGAGCAGTACTTC.

This sequence joins TRBV29-1 and TRBJ2-5; D may be TRBD1 or TRBD2 (7 bases each). Germline V gene lookup returns CDR1 SQVTM and CDR2 ANQGSEA. Trimming stripped 2 bases from V and 7 bases from J, with 14 bases between. This CDR3 comprises 13 residues. As DNA, the CDR3 is TGCAGCGTTGAAAGGGCAGGGGGGGGGACCCAGTACTTC. Translated, it gives CSVERAGGGTQYF.

The chain couples TRBV18 to TRBJ1-1; D uncertain. The CDR3 length is 14 residues. Trimming shortened V by 0 bases and J by 2 bases, and 7 bases separated the two germline ends. From germline, CDR1 is KGHSH and CDR2 LQKENI. The CDR3 reads CASSPPQANTEAFF. CDR3 in DNA: TGTGCCAGCTCACCACCGCAGGCTAACACTGAAGCTTTCTTT.

The chain carries TRBV19 and TRBJ1-5; 9 bases are shared with TRBD1. V dropped 9 bases and J dropped 0; count of bases not matched to a gene: 9. The germline V gene encodes CDR1 LNHDA and CDR2 SQIVND (reference sequence). This CDR3 has 16 residues. This chain's CDR3 is CASSDRGDYSNQPQHF. The CDR3 DNA reads TGTGCCAGCTCTGACAGGGGGGATTATAGCAATCAGCCCCAGCATTTT.

The chain couples TRBV28 to TRBJ2-7, with TRBD1 matching 7 bases. J lost 3 bases, V lost 2 bases, and 7 bases had no gene match. Germline lookup yields CDR1 MDHEN and CDR2 SYDVKM. This CDR3 has 15 amino acids. Here the CDR3 DNA reads TGTGCCAGCAGTTTAAGGGGGCAGTCCCGCTACGAGCAGTACTTC. It yields the protein CASSLRGQSRYEQYF.

V is TRBV5-1 and J is TRBJ2-7, with D possibly called TRBD1 or TRBD2 (5 bases each). Trimming shortened V by 4 bases and J by 5 bases, and 22 bases separated the two germline ends. Germline V gene sequence: CDR1 SGHRS, CDR2 YFSETQ. There are 16 residues in the CDR3. This chain's CDR3 is CASSPTPAGTPNEQYF. For the CDR3, the DNA is TGCGCCAGCAGCCCAACTCCAGCCGGGACCCCTAACGAGCAGTACTTC.

The CDR3, as DNA: TGTGCCAGCAGTCCCACGGGACAGGGGCTGTCTGGGGCCAACGTCCTGACTTTC. This codes for CASSPTGQGLSGANVLTF. The V gene is TRBV28, the J gene TRBJ2-6; TRBD1 matches at 10 bases. The trim removed 5 bases at V and 1 base at J, leaving 8 bases unmatched. The CDR3 contains 18 residues. Germline CDR1 and CDR2: MDHEN and SYDVKM.